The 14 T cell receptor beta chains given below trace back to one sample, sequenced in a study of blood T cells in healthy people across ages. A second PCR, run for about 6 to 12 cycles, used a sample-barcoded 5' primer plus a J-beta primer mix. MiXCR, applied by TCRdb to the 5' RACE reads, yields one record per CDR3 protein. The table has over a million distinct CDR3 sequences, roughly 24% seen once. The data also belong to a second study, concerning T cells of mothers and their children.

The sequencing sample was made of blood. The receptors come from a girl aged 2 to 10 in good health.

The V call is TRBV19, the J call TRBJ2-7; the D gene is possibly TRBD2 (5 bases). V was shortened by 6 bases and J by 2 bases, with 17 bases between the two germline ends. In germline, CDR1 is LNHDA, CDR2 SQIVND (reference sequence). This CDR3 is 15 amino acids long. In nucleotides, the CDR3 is TGTGCCAGTAGCCTTCTAGCACATCAGGCCTACGAGCAGTACTTC. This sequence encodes CASSLLAHQAYEQYF.

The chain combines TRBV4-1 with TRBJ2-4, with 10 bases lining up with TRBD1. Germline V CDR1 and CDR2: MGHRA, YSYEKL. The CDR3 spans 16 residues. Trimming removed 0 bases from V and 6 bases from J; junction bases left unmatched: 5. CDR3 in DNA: TGCGCCAGCAGCCAAGAGACAGGGGGCAGCGGAAACATTCAGTACTTC. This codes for CASSQETGGSGNIQYF.

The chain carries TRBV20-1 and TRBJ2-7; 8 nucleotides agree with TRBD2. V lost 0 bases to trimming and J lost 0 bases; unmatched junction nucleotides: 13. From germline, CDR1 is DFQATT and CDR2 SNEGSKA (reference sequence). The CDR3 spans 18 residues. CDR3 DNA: TGCAGTGCTAGAGATCTGGGGCTTAGCGGGGCGGTCTCCTACGAGCAGTACTTC. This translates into CSARDLGLSGAVSYEQYF.

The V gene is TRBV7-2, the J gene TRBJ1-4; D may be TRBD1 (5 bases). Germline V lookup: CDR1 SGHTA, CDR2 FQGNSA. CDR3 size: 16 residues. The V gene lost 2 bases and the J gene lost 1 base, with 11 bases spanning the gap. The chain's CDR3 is CASSLRPRGTNEKLFF. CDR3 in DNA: TGTGCCAGCAGCTTACGTCCAAGGGGAACTAATGAAAAACTGTTTTTT.

This CDR3 is CASSLHTETASTEAFF. The CDR3 DNA sequence: TGCGCCAGCAGCCTTCATACCGAAACCGCCTCTACTGAAGCTTTCTTT. The chain is built from TRBV5-1 and TRBJ1-1; D remains ambiguous. Germline CDR1 is SGHRS and CDR2 is YFSETQ. The CDR3 has 16 amino acids. V was cut by 4 bases and J by 5 bases, with 21 bases left in between.

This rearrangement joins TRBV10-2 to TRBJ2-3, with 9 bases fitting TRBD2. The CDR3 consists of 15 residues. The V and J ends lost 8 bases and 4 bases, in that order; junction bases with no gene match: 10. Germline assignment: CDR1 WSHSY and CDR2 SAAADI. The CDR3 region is CASGKPGLASDTQYF. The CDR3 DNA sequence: TGCGCCAGCGGCAAACCGGGACTAGCTTCAGATACGCAGTATTTT.

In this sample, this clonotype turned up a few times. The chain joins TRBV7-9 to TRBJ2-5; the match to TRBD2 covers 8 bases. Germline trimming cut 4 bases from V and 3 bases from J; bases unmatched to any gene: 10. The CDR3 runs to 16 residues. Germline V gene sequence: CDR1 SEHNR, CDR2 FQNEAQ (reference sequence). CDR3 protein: CASSSPAGGNKETQYF. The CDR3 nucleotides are TGTGCCAGCAGCTCTCCCGCGGGGGGAAATAAAGAGACCCAGTACTTC.

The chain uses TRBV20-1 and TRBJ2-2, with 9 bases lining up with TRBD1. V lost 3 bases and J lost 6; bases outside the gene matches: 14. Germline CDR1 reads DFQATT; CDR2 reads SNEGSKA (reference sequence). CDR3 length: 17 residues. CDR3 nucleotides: TGCAGTGCTAGTGGGGGCCGGACAGGGGCGATTGCCGGGGAGCTGTTTTTT. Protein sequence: CSASGGRTGAIAGELFF.

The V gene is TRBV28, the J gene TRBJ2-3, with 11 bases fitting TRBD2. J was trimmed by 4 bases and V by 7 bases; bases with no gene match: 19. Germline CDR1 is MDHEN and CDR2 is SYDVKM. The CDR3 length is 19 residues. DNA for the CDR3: TGTGCCAGCACCCTGACAGGTTTTTCGACTAGCGGGAACCCAGATACGCAGTATTTT. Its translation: CASTLTGFSTSGNPDTQYF.

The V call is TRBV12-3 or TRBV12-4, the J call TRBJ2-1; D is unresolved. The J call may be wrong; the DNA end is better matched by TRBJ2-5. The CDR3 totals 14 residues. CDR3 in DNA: TGTGCCAGCAGTCCCCGGGTGGGTATGAGGACCCAGTACTTC. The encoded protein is CASSPRVGMRTQYF.

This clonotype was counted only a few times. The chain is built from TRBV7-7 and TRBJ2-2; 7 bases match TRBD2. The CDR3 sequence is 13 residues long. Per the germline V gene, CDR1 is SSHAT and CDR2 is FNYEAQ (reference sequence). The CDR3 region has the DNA TGTGCTAGTTCGGGACTACGCACCGGGGAGCTGTTTTTT. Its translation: CASSGLRTGELFF.

The DNA of the CDR3 is TGTGCCAGCAGTTACCACGGCCCACAGGGCAGAACTGAAGCTTTCTTT. Translated, it gives CASSYHGPQGRTEAFF. This chain uses TRBV6-2 or TRBV6-3 with TRBJ1-1, with D possibly TRBD1 on 6 matching bases. Germline CDR1 and CDR2: MNHEY and SVGEGT. V was trimmed by 2 bases and J by 5 bases, leaving 18 bases between them. This CDR3 has 16 amino acids.

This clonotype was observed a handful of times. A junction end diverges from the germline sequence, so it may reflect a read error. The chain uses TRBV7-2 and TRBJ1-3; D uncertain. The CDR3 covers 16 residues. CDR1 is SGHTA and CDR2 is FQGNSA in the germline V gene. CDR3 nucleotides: TGTGCCAGCAGCTTCGGAGGGCCTAGCTCTGGAAACACTATATATTTT. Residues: CASSFGGPSSGNTIYF.

The CDR3 DNA reads TGTGCCAGCAGCGGAGGGCCTAGCGGGAGACGGGAGACCCAGTACTTC. Its translation is CASSGGPSGRRETQYF. The rearrangement links TRBV7-8 to TRBJ2-5; TRBD2 matches 10 bases. The CDR3 contains 16 residues. V trimming: 5 bases; J trimming: 5 bases; junction bases outside the gene matches: 11. CDR1 is SGHVS and CDR2 is FQNEAQ in the germline V gene. The variable domain in full, with the rest retrieved from reference TRBV7-8 and TRBJ2-5, is GAGVSQSPRYKVAKRGQDVALRCDPISGHVSLFWYQQALGQGPEFLTYFQNEAQLDKSGLPSDRFFAERPEGSVSTLKIQRTQQEDSAVYLCASSGGPSGRRETQYFGPGTRLLVL.